This T cell receptor (beta chain) came from a study of Ad26.COV2.S vaccination and SARS-CoV-2 variants. Study results and limitations: Researchers cautioned that TCR breadth and depth analyses may have underestimated total T cell responses.

About this clone itself: Its specificity is unknown.

Treatment in this sample: roughly 19 received Ad26.COV2.S at low or high dose, single or two shots; several received placebo; per-sample allocation not given. Each sample was drawn 63 days after the first injection (of vaccine or placebo). Donation came from an adult in Boston who was aged 18-55 years. Germline-derived CDR1 and CDR2 are LNHNV and YYDKDF (reference sequence). The CDR3 spans 14 residues. V was pared by 1 base and J by 4 bases, with 8 bases between. Profiling relied on immunoSEQ multiplex PCR, and the TCRdb table lists in-frame clones only, not all of them. Among more than 300,000 clones, about 85% were seen once, and the ten largest hold about 2.1%.

The V gene is TRBV15, the J gene TRBJ1-5; unclear D gene. Sequenced here: peripheral blood, sampled in a trial of Ad26.COV2.S vaccine versus placebo. This TCR was sampled from a person between 18 and 60 years old who received the Ad26.COV2.S COVID-19 vaccine or a placebo. The CDR3 sequence is CATSRGVQNQPQHF. CDR3 bases: TGTGCCACCAGCAGAGGGGTACAGAATCAGCCCCAGCATTTT.